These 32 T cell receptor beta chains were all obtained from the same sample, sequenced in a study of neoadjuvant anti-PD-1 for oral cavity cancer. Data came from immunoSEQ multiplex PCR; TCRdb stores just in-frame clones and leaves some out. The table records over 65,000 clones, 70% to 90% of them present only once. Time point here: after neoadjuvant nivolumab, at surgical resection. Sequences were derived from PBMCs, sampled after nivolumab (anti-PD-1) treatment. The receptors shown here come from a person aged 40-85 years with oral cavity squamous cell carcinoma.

CDR3 DNA sequence: TGCGCCAGCAGTGAGTCGAGGACTAGCGGGAGTGGGCAGTTCTTC. As protein: CASSESRTSGSGQFF. This chain uses TRBV10-1 with TRBJ2-1, with TRBD2 matching over 13 bases. The CDR3 totals 15 residues. Trimming removed 0 bases from V and 12 bases from J; junction bases left unmatched: 5. From germline, CDR1 is WNHNN and CDR2 SYGVQD (reference sequence).

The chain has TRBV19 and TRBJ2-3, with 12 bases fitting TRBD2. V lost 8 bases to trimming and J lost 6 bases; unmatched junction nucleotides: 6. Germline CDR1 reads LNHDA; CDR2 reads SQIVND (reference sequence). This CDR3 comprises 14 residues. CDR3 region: CASQTSGRMDTQYF. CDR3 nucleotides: TGTGCCAGTCAGACTAGCGGGAGAATGGATACGCAGTATTTT. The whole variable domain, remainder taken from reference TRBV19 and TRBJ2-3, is DGGITQSPKYLFRKEGQNVTLSCEQNLNHDAMYWYRQDPGQGLRLIYYSQIVNDFQKGDIAEGYSVSREKKESFPLTVTSAQKNPTAFYLCASQTSGRMDTQYFGPGTRLTVL.

The CDR3 DNA is TGTGCCAGCAGCGAAGGAGGGAACACCGGGGAGCTGTTTTTT. Translated, it gives CASSEGGNTGELFF. The chain uses TRBV11-3 and TRBJ2-2, with TRBD2 as a possible D gene (5 bases). Trimming shortened V by 5 bases and J by 1 base, and 8 bases separated the two germline ends. CDR1 SGHNT and CDR2 YENEEA come from the germline V gene. The CDR3 sequence is 14 residues long. Filled out from reference TRBV11-3 and TRBJ2-2, the complete variable domain reads EAGVVQSPRYKIIEKKQPVAFWCNPISGHNTLYWYLQNLGQGPELLIRYENEEAVDDSQLPKDRFSAERLKGVDSTLKIQPAELGDSAVYLCASSEGGNTGELFFGEGSRLTVL.

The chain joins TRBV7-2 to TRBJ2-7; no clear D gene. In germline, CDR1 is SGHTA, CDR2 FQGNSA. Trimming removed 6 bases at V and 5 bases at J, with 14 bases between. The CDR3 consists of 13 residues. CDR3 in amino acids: CASRLPPTDEQYF. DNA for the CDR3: TGTGCCAGCAGGTTACCTCCGACCGACGAGCAGTACTTC.

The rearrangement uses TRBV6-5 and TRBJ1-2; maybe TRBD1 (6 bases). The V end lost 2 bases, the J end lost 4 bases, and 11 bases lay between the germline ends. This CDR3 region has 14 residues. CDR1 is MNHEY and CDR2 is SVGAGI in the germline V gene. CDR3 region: CASSYGPDSYGYTF. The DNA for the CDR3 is TGTGCCAGCAGTTACGGGCCGGACAGCTATGGCTACACCTTC.

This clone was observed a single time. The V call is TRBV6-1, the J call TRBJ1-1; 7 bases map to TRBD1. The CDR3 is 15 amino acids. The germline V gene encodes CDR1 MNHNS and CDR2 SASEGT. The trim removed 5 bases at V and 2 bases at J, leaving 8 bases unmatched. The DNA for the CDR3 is TGTGCCAGCAGTTTACAGGGGATTGGTAACACTGAAGCTTTCTTT. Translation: CASSLQGIGNTEAFF.

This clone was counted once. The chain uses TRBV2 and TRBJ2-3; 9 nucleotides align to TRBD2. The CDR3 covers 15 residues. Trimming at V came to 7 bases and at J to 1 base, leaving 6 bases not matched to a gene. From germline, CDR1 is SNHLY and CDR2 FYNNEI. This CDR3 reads CASTSGLARTDTQYF. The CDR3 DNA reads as TGTGCCAGCACCTCGGGACTAGCCCGCACAGATACGCAGTATTTT.

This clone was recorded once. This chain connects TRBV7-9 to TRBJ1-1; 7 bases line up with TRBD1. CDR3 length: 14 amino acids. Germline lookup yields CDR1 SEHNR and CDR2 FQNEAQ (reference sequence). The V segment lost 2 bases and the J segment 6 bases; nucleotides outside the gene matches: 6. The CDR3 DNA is TGTGCCAGCAGCTTAAAAGGGGGCAAGGCTGAAGCTTTCTTT. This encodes CASSLKGGKAEAFF.

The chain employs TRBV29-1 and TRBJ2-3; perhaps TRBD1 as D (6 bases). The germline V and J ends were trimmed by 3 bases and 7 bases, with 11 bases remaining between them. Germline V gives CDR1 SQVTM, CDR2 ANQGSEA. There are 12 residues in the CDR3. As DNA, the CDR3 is TGCAGCGTTGAGACAGGTCTGAATACGCAGTATTTT. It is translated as CSVETGLNTQYF.

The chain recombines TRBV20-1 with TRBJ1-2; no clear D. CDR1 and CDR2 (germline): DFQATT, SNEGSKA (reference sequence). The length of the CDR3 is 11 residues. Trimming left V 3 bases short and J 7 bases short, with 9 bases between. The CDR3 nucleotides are TGCAGTGCTAGTTCCCCCCCTGGCTACACCTTC. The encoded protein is CSASSPPGYTF.

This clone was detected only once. CDR3 nucleotides: TGTGCCAGCAGCTTCCGGGACTTCACCTACGAGCAGTACTTC. Its protein product is CASSFRDFTYEQYF. The V gene is TRBV7-9, the J gene TRBJ2-7; the D gene is possibly TRBD2 (6 bases). The CDR3 contains 14 residues. Germline CDR1 SEHNR, CDR2 FQNEAQ (reference sequence). Trimming removed 3 bases at V and 2 bases at J, with 11 bases between.

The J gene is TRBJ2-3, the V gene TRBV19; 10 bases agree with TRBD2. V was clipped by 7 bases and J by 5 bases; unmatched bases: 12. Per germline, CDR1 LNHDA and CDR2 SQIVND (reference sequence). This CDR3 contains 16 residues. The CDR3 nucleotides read TGTGCCAGTACCGCCGCGAGCGGGAGGGCAGGAGATACGCAGTATTTT. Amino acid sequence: CASTAASGRAGDTQYF.

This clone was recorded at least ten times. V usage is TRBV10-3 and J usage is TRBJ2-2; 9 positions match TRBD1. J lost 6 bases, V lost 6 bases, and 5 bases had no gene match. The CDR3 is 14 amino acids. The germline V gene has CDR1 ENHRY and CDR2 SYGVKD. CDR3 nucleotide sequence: TGTGCCATCAGCCTGGACAGGGGCGCCGGGGAGCTGTTTTTT. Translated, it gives CAISLDRGAGELFF.

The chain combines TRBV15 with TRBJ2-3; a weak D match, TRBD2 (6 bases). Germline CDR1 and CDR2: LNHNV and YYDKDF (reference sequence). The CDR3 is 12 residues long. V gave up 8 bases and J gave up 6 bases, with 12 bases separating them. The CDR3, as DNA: TGTGCCACCTCCTACCTAGCGGATACGCAGTATTTT. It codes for CATSYLADTQYF.

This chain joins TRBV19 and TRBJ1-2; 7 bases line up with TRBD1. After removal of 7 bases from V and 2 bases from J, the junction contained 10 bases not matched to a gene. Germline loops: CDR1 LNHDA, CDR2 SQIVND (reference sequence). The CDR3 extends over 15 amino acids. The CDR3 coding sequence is TGTGCCAGTACCATTACAGGGGTTCCGAACTATGGCTACACCTTC. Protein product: CASTITGVPNYGYTF.

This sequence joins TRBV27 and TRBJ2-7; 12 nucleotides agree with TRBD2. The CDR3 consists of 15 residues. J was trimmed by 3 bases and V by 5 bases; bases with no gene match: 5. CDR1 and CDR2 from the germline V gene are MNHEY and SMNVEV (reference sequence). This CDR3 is CASSHLLAGGYEQYF. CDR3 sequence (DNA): TGTGCCAGCAGTCATCTACTAGCGGGAGGCTACGAGCAGTACTTC.

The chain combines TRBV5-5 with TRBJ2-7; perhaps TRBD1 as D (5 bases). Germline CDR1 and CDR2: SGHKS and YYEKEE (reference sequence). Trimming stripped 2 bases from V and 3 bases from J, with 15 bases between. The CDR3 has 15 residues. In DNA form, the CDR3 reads TGTGCCAGCAGCTTCCAACAGGCCCCGTTCTACGAGCAGTACTTC. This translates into CASSFQQAPFYEQYF.

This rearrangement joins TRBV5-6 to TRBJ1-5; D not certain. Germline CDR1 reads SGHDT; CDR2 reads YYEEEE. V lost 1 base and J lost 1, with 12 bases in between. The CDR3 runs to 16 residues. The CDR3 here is CASSLWGPASNQPQHF. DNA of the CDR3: TGTGCCAGCAGCTTGTGGGGTCCTGCAAGCAATCAGCCCCAGCATTTT.

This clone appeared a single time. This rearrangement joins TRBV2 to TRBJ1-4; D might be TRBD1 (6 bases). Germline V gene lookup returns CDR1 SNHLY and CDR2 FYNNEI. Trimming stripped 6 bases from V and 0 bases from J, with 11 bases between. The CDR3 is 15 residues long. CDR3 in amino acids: CASSLRTATNEKLFF. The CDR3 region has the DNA TGTGCCAGCAGCCTTCGGACAGCAACTAATGAAAAACTGTTTTTT.

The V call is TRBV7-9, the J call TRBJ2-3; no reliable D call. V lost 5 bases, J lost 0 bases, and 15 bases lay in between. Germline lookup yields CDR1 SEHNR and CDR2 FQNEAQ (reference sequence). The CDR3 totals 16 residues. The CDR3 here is CASSPLLGGSTDTQYF. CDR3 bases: TGTGCCAGCAGCCCCCTTCTGGGCGGCAGCACAGATACGCAGTATTTT.

The CDR3 reads CASRAVSNQPQHF. CDR3 sequence (DNA): TGTGCCAGCAGGGCAGTCAGCAATCAGCCCCAGCATTTT. The gene calls are TRBV28 and TRBJ1-5; D is undetermined. Trimming left V 6 bases short and J 1 base short, with 7 bases between. Germline CDR1 and CDR2: MDHEN and SYDVKM. This CDR3 spans 13 amino acids.

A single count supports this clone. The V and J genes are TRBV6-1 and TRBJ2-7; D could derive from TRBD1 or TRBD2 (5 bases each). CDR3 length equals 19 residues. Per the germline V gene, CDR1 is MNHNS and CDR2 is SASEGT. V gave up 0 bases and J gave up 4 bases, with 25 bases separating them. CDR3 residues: CASSEASLTGRLILYEQYF. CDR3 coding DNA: TGTGCCAGCAGTGAAGCGTCTCTGACGGGACGCCTAATCCTTTACGAGCAGTACTTC.

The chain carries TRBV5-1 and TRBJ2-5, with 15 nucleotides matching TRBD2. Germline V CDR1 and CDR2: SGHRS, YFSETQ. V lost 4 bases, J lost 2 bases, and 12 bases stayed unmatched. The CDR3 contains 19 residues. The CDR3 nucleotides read TGCGCCAGCAGCGGAACGGGACTAGCGGGAGGTGGGGGACAAGAGACCCAGTACTTC. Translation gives CASSGTGLAGGGGQETQYF.

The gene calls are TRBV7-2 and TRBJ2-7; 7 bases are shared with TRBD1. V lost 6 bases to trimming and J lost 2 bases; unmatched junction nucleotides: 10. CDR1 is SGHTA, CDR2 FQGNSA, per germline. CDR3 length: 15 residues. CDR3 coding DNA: TGTGCCAGCAGAGGGTCAGGGACAGCCACCTACGAGCAGTACTTC. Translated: CASRGSGTATYEQYF.

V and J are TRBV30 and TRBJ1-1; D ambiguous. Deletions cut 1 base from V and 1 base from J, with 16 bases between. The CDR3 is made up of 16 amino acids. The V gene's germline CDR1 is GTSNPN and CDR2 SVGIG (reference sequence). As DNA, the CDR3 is TGTGCCTGGAGTGCCACCGACTTGACACCGAACACTGAAGCTTTCTTT. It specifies CAWSATDLTPNTEAFF.

The CDR3 loop is CAWSVRGLEQFF. In DNA form, the CDR3 reads TGTGCCTGGAGTGTACGAGGCCTCGAGCAGTTCTTC. This chain links TRBV30 with TRBJ2-1; no definite D call. V lost 0 bases, J lost 10 bases, and 10 bases lay in between. The CDR3 extends over 12 amino acids. CDR1 GTSNPN and CDR2 SVGIG come from the germline V gene (reference sequence).

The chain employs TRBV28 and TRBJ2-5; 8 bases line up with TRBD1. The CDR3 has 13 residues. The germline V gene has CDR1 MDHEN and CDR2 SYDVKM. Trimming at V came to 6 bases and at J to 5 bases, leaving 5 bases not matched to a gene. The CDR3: CASRRQGMETQYF. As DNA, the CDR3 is TGTGCCAGCAGACGACAGGGGATGGAGACCCAGTACTTC.

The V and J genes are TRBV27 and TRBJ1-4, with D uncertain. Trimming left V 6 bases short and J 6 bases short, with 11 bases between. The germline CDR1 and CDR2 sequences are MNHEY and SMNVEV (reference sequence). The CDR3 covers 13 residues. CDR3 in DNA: TGTGCCAGCAGGGTCGACACTTATGAAAAACTGTTTTTT. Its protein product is CASRVDTYEKLFF.

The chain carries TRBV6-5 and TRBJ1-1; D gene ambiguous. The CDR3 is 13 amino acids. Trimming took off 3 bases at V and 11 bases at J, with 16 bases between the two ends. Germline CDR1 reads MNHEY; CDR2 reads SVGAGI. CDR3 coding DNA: TGTGCCAGCAGTTATAGTAGAGGGTCTTTGGCTTTCTTT. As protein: CASSYSRGSLAFF.

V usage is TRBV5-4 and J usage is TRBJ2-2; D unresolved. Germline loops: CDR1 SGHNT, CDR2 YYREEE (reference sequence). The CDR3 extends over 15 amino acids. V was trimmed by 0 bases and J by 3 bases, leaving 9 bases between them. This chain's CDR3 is CASSLDGTHTGELFF. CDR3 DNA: TGTGCCAGCAGCTTGGACGGAACCCACACCGGGGAGCTGTTTTTT.

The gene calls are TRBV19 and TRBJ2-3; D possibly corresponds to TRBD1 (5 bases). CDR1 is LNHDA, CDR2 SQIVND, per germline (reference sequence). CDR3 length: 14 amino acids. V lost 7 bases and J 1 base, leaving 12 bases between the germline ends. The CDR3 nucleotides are TGTGCCAGTACCCAGACCAGGGGCACAGATACGCAGTATTTT. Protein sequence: CASTQTRGTDTQYF.

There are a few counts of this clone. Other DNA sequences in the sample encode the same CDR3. CDR3 sequence: CASSLDGGGETQYF. The DNA for the CDR3 is TGTGCCAGCAGCTTAGATGGGGGAGGAGAGACCCAGTACTTC. This chain uses TRBV7-9 with TRBJ2-5; D may be TRBD2 (6 bases). This CDR3 comprises 14 residues. V gave up 1 base and J gave up 4 bases, with 10 bases separating them. CDR1 and CDR2 from the germline V gene are SEHNR and FQNEAQ (reference sequence).